The T cell receptor beta chain under discussion was sequenced for a study of blood T cell repertoires in COVID-19. Unmatched junction bases numbered 10, after V lost 4 bases and J lost 8 bases. The CDR3 runs 15 residues. Germline assignment: CDR1 MGHRA and CDR2 YSYEKL. Per the original data handling: By means of reference gene primer amplification, nucleated cell counts were estimated. Clones were read by immunoSEQ multiplex PCR, and TCRdb kept only the in-frame ones, dropping some. V, J and clone size are taken as reported in that table, and D and trimming were inferred from the DNA itself. Of fewer than 200,000 clones listed, 84% are singletons.

The sequenced sample consisted of peripheral blood. The rearrangement joins TRBV4-1 to TRBJ2-1, with 8 bases lining up with TRBD1. This sequence originates from a middle-aged man who had recovered from COVID-19. The CDR3 bases are TGCGCCAGCAGCCGCGGCCAGGGGGCGCGGTATGAGCAGTTCTTC. Amino acid sequence: CASSRGQGARYEQFF.